Each of the 31 T cell receptor beta chains below was sequenced from the same sample in a study of regulatory T cells in long-lasting Graves disease. Indicated time point: persistent/refractory GD, antithyroid drugs over 5 years with positive TRAb. PBMCs were the source of the RNA used for TCR sequencing. Library construction for TCR beta used iRepertoire HTBI primers and Arm-PCR of CDR3 regions. Each CDR3 protein is one row after TCRdb ran MiXCR on the multiplex PCR reads. Of almost 350,000 distinct CDR3 sequences in the sample, about 20% were seen once. The input for sequencing was peripheral blood mononuclear cells (PBMCs), taken when the disease was refractory, from a patient treated with antithyroid drugs. The receptors were sampled from a female donor with Graves disease.

This clonotype was counted many times. The J gene is TRBJ2-7, the V gene TRBV28; no firm D call. In germline, CDR1 is MDHEN, CDR2 SYDVKM. This CDR3 is built from 15 residues. Deletions cut 1 base from V and 3 bases from J, with 13 bases between. CDR3 sequence: CASSLYAGSSYEQYF. The CDR3 nucleotides read TGTGCCAGCAGTTTATACGCAGGATCCAGCTACGAGCAGTACTTC.

This clonotype showed up many times. The gene calls are TRBV27 and TRBJ1-4; 9 bases are shared with TRBD1. CDR3 length: 15 amino acids. The V gene's germline CDR1 is MNHEY and CDR2 SMNVEV (reference sequence). Trimming cost V 3 bases and J 7 bases; bases outside gene matches: 6. CDR3 amino acids: CASSLRRQGGEKLFF. As DNA, the CDR3 is TGTGCCAGCAGTTTGAGGAGACAGGGGGGTGAAAAACTGTTTTTT.

This clonotype appeared many times. V is TRBV28 and J is TRBJ2-5; maybe TRBD1 (5 bases). The CDR3 has 17 amino acids. With 3 bases removed from V and 5 bases from J, the gap between germline ends came to 22 bases. The germline V gene has CDR1 MDHEN and CDR2 SYDVKM. The CDR3 nucleotides read TGTGCCAGCAGTTTTTATGACATGACAGAAGTGAAGGAGACCCAGTACTTC. Amino acids: CASSFYDMTEVKETQYF.

The chain is built from TRBV4-2 and TRBJ2-7; 8 positions agree with TRBD2. After removal of 1 base from V and 5 bases from J, the junction contained 10 bases not matched to a gene. CDR1 and CDR2 (germline): LGHNA, YNFKEQ. The CDR3 length is 16 residues. The CDR3 reads CASSQVGTRGIDEQYF. The CDR3 DNA reads as TGTGCCAGCAGCCAAGTAGGGACTAGGGGGATCGACGAGCAGTACTTC.

This chain joins TRBV6-1 and TRBJ1-1, with TRBD1 as a possible D gene (5 bases). This CDR3 spans 16 amino acids. V dropped 6 bases and J dropped 1 base, with 18 bases sitting between them. Germline V gene lookup returns CDR1 MNHNS and CDR2 SASEGT. The CDR3 DNA reads as TGTGCCAGCAGCCGTTTGGGTAGGGGCGAGAACACTGAAGCTTTCTTT. Its translation: CASSRLGRGENTEAFF.

This rearrangement joins TRBV11-2 to TRBJ2-3; 11 bases fit TRBD2. V lost 2 bases and J lost 2; bases outside the gene matches: 3. This CDR3 comprises 16 residues. Germline V lookup: CDR1 SGHAT, CDR2 FQNNGV. CDR3 residues: CASSLSTSGATDTQYF. As DNA, the CDR3 is TGTGCCAGCAGCTTATCGACTAGCGGGGCCACAGATACGCAGTATTTT. Combining the CDR3 with reference TRBV11-2 and TRBJ2-3 gives the whole variable domain EAGVAQSPRYKIIEKRQSVAFWCNPISGHATLYWYQQILGQGPKLLIQFQNNGVVDDSQLPKDRFSAERLKGVDSTLKIQPAKLEDSAVYLCASSLSTSGATDTQYFGPGTRLTVL.

The V gene is TRBV2, the J gene TRBJ2-1; D unclear. Germline CDR1 and CDR2: SNHLY and FYNNEI. There are 10 residues in the CDR3. V lost 3 bases, J lost 7 bases, and 1 base lay in between. The CDR3 here is CASSENEQFF. The CDR3 DNA sequence: TGTGCCAGCAGTGAGAATGAGCAGTTCTTC.

This clonotype was recorded many times. The chain carries TRBV7-9 and TRBJ2-7; tentatively, D is TRBD1 (5 bases). CDR1 and CDR2 from the germline V gene are SEHNR and FQNEAQ (reference sequence). This CDR3 is built from 14 residues. Trimming cost V 1 base and J 1 base, with 8 bases left between them. CDR3 sequence: CASSLVQVSYEQYF. The CDR3 DNA reads TGTGCCAGCAGCTTAGTACAGGTTTCCTACGAGCAGTACTTC.

This clonotype was seen at least ten times. This rearrangement joins TRBV28 to TRBJ1-1; D unclear. Germline V gene lookup returns CDR1 MDHEN and CDR2 SYDVKM. V lost 7 bases, J lost 7 bases, and 7 bases lay in between. The length of the CDR3 is 10 residues. For the CDR3, the DNA is TGTGCCAGCACTCGGTTTGAAGCTTTCTTT. Translation: CASTRFEAFF.

This clonotype was seen ten or more times. The chain carries TRBV7-9 and TRBJ2-7; D might be TRBD2 (6 bases). Deletions cut 5 bases from V and 4 bases from J, with 21 bases between. CDR1 and CDR2 (germline): SEHNR, FQNEAQ (reference sequence). This CDR3 region has 16 residues. In DNA, the CDR3 is TGTGCCAGCAGCCACATCGGTGGGGGGAATGCGTACGAGCAGTACTTC. This gives the protein CASSHIGGGNAYEQYF.

The chain is built from TRBV3-1 and TRBJ2-7, with D possibly called TRBD1 or TRBD2 (5 bases each). Germline CDR1 LGHDT, CDR2 YNNKEL (reference sequence). CDR3 length: 14 amino acids. The V and J ends lost 2 bases and 2 bases respectively, with 10 bases between them. CDR3 in DNA: TGTGCCAGCAGCCAACGGGGCGCGACCTACGAGCAGTACTTC. Amino acid sequence: CASSQRGATYEQYF.

The chain carries TRBV27 and TRBJ1-5, with 9 bases identical to TRBD1. The V segment lost 4 bases and the J segment 6 bases; nucleotides outside the gene matches: 1. Germline V lookup: CDR1 MNHEY, CDR2 SMNVEV (reference sequence). The CDR3 has 13 residues. CDR3 region: CASSWDRVQPQHF. CDR3 sequence (DNA): TGTGCCAGCAGTTGGGACAGGGTTCAGCCCCAGCATTTT.

This clonotype has just one count. The chain couples TRBV7-9 to TRBJ2-5; perhaps D is TRBD1 or TRBD2 (5 bases each). The germline V gene has CDR1 SEHNR and CDR2 FQNEAQ (reference sequence). The CDR3 consists of 13 residues. Trimming pared 5 bases from V and 4 bases from J, leaving 11 bases between. In DNA, the CDR3 is TGTGCCAGCAGCCTCGACGGGGCAGAGACCCAGTACTTC. Residues: CASSLDGAETQYF.

This clonotype came up many times. V and J are TRBV5-8 and TRBJ1-4, with 8 bases identical to TRBD1. Losses at the gene ends were 3 bases for V and 0 bases for J; bases not matched to a gene: 4. The CDR3 loop spans 16 amino acids. Germline lookup yields CDR1 SGHTS and CDR2 YDEGEE. The CDR3 bases are TGTGCCAGCAGCTCTGGACAGGGAGCAACTAATGAAAAACTGTTTTTT. This gives the protein CASSSGQGATNEKLFF.

This clonotype appeared a few times. The V call is TRBV7-8, the J call TRBJ1-4; TRBD1 aligns across 8 bases. The CDR3 has 15 residues. Per the germline V gene, CDR1 is SGHVS and CDR2 is FQNEAQ. V shed 5 bases and J 7 bases; nucleotides not matched to a gene: 9. The CDR3 nucleotides are TGTGCCAGCAGCCGGGACAGGCGATGGGGTGAAAAACTGTTTTTT. Protein sequence: CASSRDRRWGEKLFF.

A few counts support this clonotype. The chain joins TRBV6-1 to TRBJ2-7; D tentatively fits TRBD1 or TRBD2 (5 bases each). This CDR3 is built from 15 residues. Germline V CDR1 and CDR2: MNHNS, SASEGT. Trimming pared 3 bases from V and 4 bases from J, leaving 16 bases between. The CDR3 protein is CASSDRGRQHYEQYF. In DNA form, the CDR3 reads TGTGCCAGCAGTGACCGGGGACGTCAACATTACGAGCAGTACTTC.

This clonotype was found a few times. The gene calls are TRBV5-4 and TRBJ1-3; D remains unclear. CDR1 and CDR2 (germline): SGHNT, YYREEE (reference sequence). The CDR3 is made up of 12 amino acids. Trimming removed 4 bases at V and 5 bases at J, with 7 bases between. The CDR3 protein is CASSLDRNTIYF. The CDR3 DNA sequence: TGTGCCAGCAGCCTCGACAGAAACACCATATATTTT. The full variable domain, with the rest looked up from reference TRBV5-4 and TRBJ1-3, is ETGVTQSPTHLIKTRGQQVTLRCSSQSGHNTVSWYQQALGQGPQFIFQYYREEENGRGNFPPRFSGLQFPNYSSELNVNALELDDSALYLCASSLDRNTIYFGEGSWLTVV.

In this sample, this clonotype turned up a few times. The rearrangement uses TRBV6-1 and TRBJ2-3; D not resolved. The germline gives CDR1 MNHNS, CDR2 SASEGT. The CDR3 extends over 13 amino acids. The V and J ends lost 5 bases and 2 bases respectively, with 8 bases between them. The CDR3 here is CASSLLTTDTQYF. CDR3 DNA sequence: TGTGCCAGCAGTCTCCTGACCACAGATACGCAGTATTTT.

This clonotype has at least ten counts. The rearrangement joins TRBV7-2 to TRBJ1-2; no clear D. This CDR3 spans 12 amino acids. Germline V gene lookup returns CDR1 SGHTA and CDR2 FQGNSA. Trimming stripped 2 bases from V and 5 bases from J, with 6 bases between. In DNA form, the CDR3 reads TGTGCCAGCAGCTTACGGAATTATGGCTACACCTTC. This gives the protein CASSLRNYGYTF.

The sample holds many counts of this clonotype. The genes are TRBV3-1 and TRBJ2-4; D gene unclear. Trimming cost V 6 bases and J 3 bases, with 15 bases left between them. The CDR3 is made up of 15 amino acids. Germline V gene lookup returns CDR1 LGHDT and CDR2 YNNKEL (reference sequence). The CDR3, as DNA: TGTGCCAGCAGTCACGTCACGGTTAGCAAAAACATTCAGTACTTC. Residues: CASSHVTVSKNIQYF.

Many counts were recorded for this clonotype. The chain carries TRBV28 and TRBJ2-5; possibly TRBD1 for D (6 bases). This CDR3 has 15 amino acids. V lost 3 bases and J 2 bases, leaving 13 bases between the germline ends. Germline CDR1 is MDHEN and CDR2 is SYDVKM. The CDR3 DNA is TGTGCCAGCAGTTTCCCGACAGGCCTTCAAGAGACCCAGTACTTC. It codes for CASSFPTGLQETQYF.

This chain connects TRBV6-2 or TRBV6-3 to TRBJ2-3, with no clear D. Germline V gene data show CDR1 as MNHEY and CDR2 as SVGEGT. Trimming removed 5 bases from V and 0 bases from J, with 9 bases in between. The CDR3 runs 14 residues. The CDR3 loop reads CASSEALSTDTQYF. In nucleotides, the CDR3 is TGTGCCAGCAGTGAAGCTCTAAGCACAGATACGCAGTATTTT.

V gene TRBV24-1 combines with J gene TRBJ2-1, with 8 nucleotides matching TRBD2. V trimming: 0 bases; J trimming: 6 bases; junction bases outside the gene matches: 3. Per germline, CDR1 KGHDR and CDR2 SFDVKD. CDR3 length: 15 amino acids. Written as DNA, the CDR3 is TGTGCCACCAGTGATTTGCGGGGGGGGGTCAATGAGCAGTTCTTC. Translation gives CATSDLRGGVNEQFF.

This clonotype has a count of ten or more. The chain joins TRBV7-8 to TRBJ1-4, with D perhaps matching TRBD1 (5 bases). Germline assignment: CDR1 SGHVS and CDR2 FQNEAQ. This CDR3 is built from 18 residues. V was shortened by 5 bases and J by 1 base, with 20 bases between the two germline ends. The DNA for the CDR3 is TGTGCCAGCAGCCGTAGGGTCAGGGAGTCGCTAACTAATGAAAAACTGTTTTTT. Its protein product is CASSRRVRESLTNEKLFF.

The chain is built from TRBV4-1 and TRBJ2-7, with 8 bases matching TRBD1. The CDR3 sequence is 16 residues long. Germline assignment: CDR1 MGHRA and CDR2 YSYEKL. The V and J ends lost 3 bases and 2 bases, in that order; junction bases with no gene match: 9. The chain's CDR3 is CASSQGDRRPTYEQYF. CDR3 nucleotides: TGCGCCAGCAGCCAGGGGGACAGGCGACCTACCTACGAGCAGTACTTC.

This chain uses TRBV11-1 with TRBJ2-5; D could derive from TRBD1 or TRBD2 (6 bases each). CDR1 and CDR2 from the germline V gene are SGHAT and FQDESV (reference sequence). This CDR3 is 15 amino acids long. Trimming stripped 5 bases from V and 7 bases from J, with 20 bases between. Written as DNA, the CDR3 is TGTGCCAGCAGCAAACGCAGCACAGGGCGGGGGACCCAGTACTTC. As protein: CASSKRSTGRGTQYF. The variable domain in full, completed from reference TRBV11-1 and TRBJ2-5, reads EAEVAQSPRYKITEKSQAVAFWCDPISGHATLYWYRQILGQGPELLVQFQDESVVDDSQLPKDRFSAERLKGVDSTLKIQPAELGDSAMYLCASSKRSTGRGTQYFGPGTRLLVL.

This chain links TRBV9 with TRBJ1-2; maybe TRBD1 (6 bases). V lost 7 bases and J 2 bases, leaving 12 bases between the germline ends. The CDR3 covers 13 residues. Germline CDR1 reads SGDLS; CDR2 reads YYNGEE. The CDR3 nucleotides are TGTGCCAGCGGGGGCCCACTAAACTATGGCTACACCTTC. Encoded protein: CASGGPLNYGYTF. Drawing the rest from reference TRBV9 and TRBJ1-2, the complete variable domain is DSGVTQTPKHLITATGQRVTLRCSPRSGDLSVYWYQQSLDQGLQFLIQYYNGEERAKGNILERFSAQQFPDLHSELNLSSLELGDSALYFCASGGPLNYGYTFGSGTRLTVV.

This clonotype was observed many times. The CDR3: CSASINYQETQYF. The CDR3 coding sequence is TGCAGTGCTAGTATAAATTACCAAGAGACCCAGTACTTC. V and J are TRBV20-1 and TRBJ2-5; no clear D. Germline CDR1 reads DFQATT; CDR2 reads SNEGSKA (reference sequence). The CDR3 is made up of 13 amino acids. The V end lost 3 bases, the J end lost 0 bases, and 8 bases lay between the germline ends.

In its sample, this clonotype was seen many times. This chain joins TRBV6-2 or TRBV6-3 and TRBJ2-5; TRBD1 might be the D (6 bases). The length of the CDR3 is 17 residues. The germline V gene encodes CDR1 MNHEY and CDR2 SVGEGT. The germline V and J ends were trimmed by 6 bases and 2 bases, with 22 bases remaining between them. The CDR3 reads CASSRDRPRILQETQYF. Written as DNA, the CDR3 is TGTGCCAGCAGCCGTGACAGGCCCCGAATCCTACAAGAGACCCAGTACTTC.

In the case of this clonotype: A much bigger clone sits one base away, suggesting this may be a read error. The genes are TRBV29-1 and TRBJ2-5; 7 bases map to TRBD2. There are 14 residues in the CDR3. CDR1 SQVTM and CDR2 ANQGSEA come from the germline V gene. The CDR3 region has the DNA TGCAGCGTTGAGATGGGGCCGGGGAGGGAGACCCGGTACTTC. This sequence encodes CSVEMGPGRETRYF.

This clonotype has a count of ten or more. The chain recombines TRBV12-3 or TRBV12-4 with TRBJ2-7, with D uncertain. Between the trimmed V and J ends, which lost 3 bases and 3 bases, there was a span of 6 bases. CDR3 length: 12 amino acids. The CDR3 region has the DNA TGTGCCAGCAGTTTGAGTGTCTACGAGCAGTACTTC. It yields the protein CASSLSVYEQYF.